This TCR beta chain was sequenced in a study of shared clonotypes between healthy human individuals. Study findings and constraints: The study generally estimated greater richness for naive than memory subsets.

Researchers ran the assay at a deep level. As processed by the authors: Junction-only immunoSEQ data arrived without quality scores, meaning filtering differed. The protocol was immunoSEQ multiplex PCR, while the TCRdb copy is restricted to in-frame clones and leaves out a portion. V and J calls and clone size are copied from that table; D and trimming were computed from the DNA. Of hundreds of thousands of clones listed, 95% were seen once; the top ten hold approximately 0.11%. The naive CD8 fraction comprised CD45RO-negative cells positively selected for CCR7 and excluded terminally differentiated effector memory CD45RA+ cells. Caucasian adults residing in Nashville, Tennessee made up all the donors. In the case of this clone: What it binds is not known.

CDR1 is MNHEY, CDR2 SMNVEV, per germline (reference sequence). The CDR3 length is 14 residues. Deletions cut 6 bases from V and 1 base from J, with 12 bases between. Sequencing input: naive CD8+ T cells sorted from blood. The sequence was collected from a woman aged 25 to 39 in good health. The rearrangement joins TRBV27 to TRBJ1-1; D gene uncertain. CDR3 sequence (DNA): TGTGCCAGCAGCCCGACTGGTCGGAACACTGAAGCTTTCTTT. As protein: CASSPTGRNTEAFF.